A single sample is the source of the 13 T cell receptor beta chains below, sequenced in a study of blood T cell repertoires in COVID-19. Data came from immunoSEQ multiplex PCR; TCRdb stores just in-frame clones and leaves some out. The table lists about 220,000 clones, approximately 80% of them singletons. Material for sequencing was peripheral blood. These receptors originate from a woman in her sixties who had recovered from COVID-19.

The chain uses TRBV5-4 and TRBJ2-7; 9 nucleotides match TRBD1. The V segment lost 3 bases and the J segment 4 bases; nucleotides outside the gene matches: 8. The germline gives CDR1 SGHNT, CDR2 YYREEE (reference sequence). This CDR3 contains 15 residues. The CDR3 DNA sequence: TGTGCCAGCAGCTGGACAGGGGAGCGTGTTTACGAGCAGTACTTC. This sequence encodes CASSWTGERVYEQYF.

This clone has only one observation. The V and J genes are TRBV7-3 and TRBJ2-3; possible D gene TRBD2, 7 bases. V was cut by 2 bases and J by 2 bases, with 14 bases left in between. Germline V gene data show CDR1 as SGHTA and CDR2 as FQGTGA. The CDR3 has 16 residues. The CDR3 DNA sequence: TGTGCCAGCAGCTTAGGGCCCGGGGGGCCCACAGATACGCAGTATTTT. Translated, it gives CASSLGPGGPTDTQYF. The variable domain in full, with the rest retrieved from reference TRBV7-3 and TRBJ2-3, is GAGVSQTPSNKVTEKGKYVELRCDPISGHTALYWYRQSLGQGPEFLIYFQGTGAADDSGLPNDRFFAVRPEGSVSTLKIQRTERGDSAVYLCASSLGPGGPTDTQYFGPGTRLTVL.

This chain uses TRBV5-1 with TRBJ2-1; D unclear. This CDR3 region has 15 residues. Germline V gene sequence: CDR1 SGHRS, CDR2 YFSETQ. Deletions cut 3 bases from V and 7 bases from J, with 17 bases between. The CDR3 nucleotides are TGCGCCAGCAGCTCCATAGCAACCGGTGGAAATGAGCAGTTCTTC. It is translated as CASSSIATGGNEQFF.

The gene calls are TRBV24-1 and TRBJ2-5; possible D gene TRBD1, 5 bases. The CDR3 consists of 16 residues. Germline V lookup: CDR1 KGHDR, CDR2 SFDVKD. The V end was cut by 1 base, the J end by 0 bases, with 11 bases between. CDR3 DNA sequence: TGTGCCACCAGTGATTTTTGGACAATGTACCAAGAGACCCAGTACTTC. Translation: CATSDFWTMYQETQYF.

This chain uses TRBV6-5 with TRBJ1-4; D is unresolved. This CDR3 is 13 amino acids long. Germline CDR1 reads MNHEY; CDR2 reads SVGAGI. V gave up 6 bases and J gave up 7 bases, with 12 bases separating them. CDR3: CASRNLEIEKLFF. CDR3 coding DNA: TGTGCCAGCAGGAACCTCGAGATTGAAAAACTGTTTTTT.

The chain recombines TRBV2 with TRBJ1-1; TRBD1 is a possible D gene (6 bases). With 6 bases removed from V and 1 base from J, the gap between germline ends came to 18 bases. CDR3 length equals 16 residues. Per the germline V gene, CDR1 is SNHLY and CDR2 is FYNNEI. The CDR3 here is CASRARTERGNTEAFF. CDR3 nucleotide sequence: TGTGCCAGCAGGGCCCGGACAGAAAGGGGGAACACTGAAGCTTTCTTT.

The chain is built from TRBV5-1 and TRBJ1-5; 9 bases match TRBD1. The CDR3 loop spans 16 amino acids. The trim removed 4 bases at V and 3 bases at J, leaving 8 bases unmatched. CDR1 is SGHRS, CDR2 YFSETQ, per germline. CDR3 DNA sequence: TGCGCCAGCAGCCCCCGACAGGGGGAGGCCAATCAGCCCCAGCATTTT. This gives the protein CASSPRQGEANQPQHF.

The chain links TRBV27 to TRBJ1-2; 8 positions agree with TRBD1. Germline V gene lookup returns CDR1 MNHEY and CDR2 SMNVEV (reference sequence). With V trimmed by 5 bases and J by 6 bases, 5 bases remained unmatched. The CDR3 is 13 residues long. The CDR3 spells CASSLSTGDGYTF. In nucleotides, the CDR3 is TGTGCCAGCAGTCTCTCGACAGGGGATGGCTACACCTTC.

V is TRBV19 and J is TRBJ1-2; 7 bases fit TRBD1. This CDR3 is built from 13 residues. Germline CDR1 is LNHDA and CDR2 is SQIVND (reference sequence). With 4 bases clipped from V and 3 bases from J, the junction kept 2 bases outside the gene matches. In DNA form, the CDR3 reads TGTGCCAGTAGTACGGGACAGTACTATGGCTACACCTTC. Protein product: CASSTGQYYGYTF.

Notes on this clone: A read error may explain this, as a much larger clone is one base away. J is TRBJ2-3 and V is TRBV5-6; 9 bases fit TRBD1. The J segment lost 1 base and the V segment lost 3 bases, leaving 3 bases of the junction unmatched. Germline loops: CDR1 SGHDT, CDR2 YYEEEE. This CDR3 has 15 amino acids. This CDR3 reads CASSYTGGGTDTQYF. CDR3 sequence (DNA): TGTGCCAGCAGCTATACAGGGGGCGGCACAGATACGCAGTATTTT.

Ten or more counts support this clone. The chain employs TRBV5-1 and TRBJ2-1; TRBD2 matches at 10 bases. V lost 1 base and J lost 6; bases outside the gene matches: 4. CDR3 length: 15 amino acids. Germline V gene data show CDR1 as SGHRS and CDR2 as YFSETQ. The DNA for the CDR3 is TGCGCCAGCAGCTTGAGCGGGGGGGCTAGCAATGAGCAGTTCTTC. As protein: CASSLSGGASNEQFF.

The V gene is TRBV11-3, the J gene TRBJ2-2; possible D gene TRBD2, 6 bases. This CDR3 region has 13 residues. Trimming left V 3 bases short and J 7 bases short, with 9 bases between. Germline V CDR1 and CDR2: SGHNT, YENEEA. The CDR3 is CASSFGGDGELFF. CDR3 DNA sequence: TGTGCCAGCAGCTTTGGCGGGGACGGGGAGCTGTTTTTT.

This chain joins TRBV4-2 and TRBJ1-6, with 7 bases lining up with TRBD1. The CDR3 contains 16 residues. The V segment lost 2 bases and the J segment 9 bases; nucleotides outside the gene matches: 10. Germline CDR1 reads LGHNA; CDR2 reads YNFKEQ. The CDR3 DNA follows: TGTGCCAGCAGCCAACCGGAGACAGGGTTGACTTCACCCCTCCACTTT. The encoded protein is CASSQPETGLTSPLHF.